The 5 T cell receptor beta chains given below trace back to one sample, sequenced in a study of response to subunit inactivated influenza vaccine. TCRdb independently ran MiXCR on the RT-PCR reads; one entry per CDR3 protein. The table includes 300,000 to 350,000 distinct CDR3 sequences, roughly 22% detected once. The sample was PBMCs from blood, taken about 20 months after vaccination. These receptors all stem from a man between 50 and 69 years old who received an inactivated influenza vaccine.

V is TRBV6-1 and J is TRBJ2-7, with D possibly called TRBD1 or TRBD2 (5 bases each). The CDR3 is 15 amino acids. Trimming removed 6 bases at V and 5 bases at J, with 20 bases between. Germline lookup yields CDR1 MNHNS and CDR2 SASEGT. CDR3 sequence: CASSLPGTQVNEQYF. As DNA, the CDR3 is TGTGCCAGCAGCCTGCCCGGGACCCAGGTGAACGAGCAGTACTTC.

This rearrangement joins TRBV4-2 to TRBJ1-4, with TRBD1 as a possible D gene (6 bases). In germline, CDR1 is LGHNA, CDR2 YNFKEQ. Deletions cut 0 bases from V and 7 bases from J, with 12 bases between. CDR3 length: 15 residues. CDR3 loop: CASSQEWGASEKLFF. The CDR3 coding sequence is TGTGCCAGCAGCCAAGAATGGGGGGCAAGTGAAAAACTGTTTTTT.

This clonotype appeared a few times. The chain carries TRBV29-1 and TRBJ1-1; D gene ambiguous. CDR3 length equals 15 residues. Germline CDR1 reads SQVTM; CDR2 reads ANQGSEA. Trimming stripped 4 bases from V and 4 bases from J, with 19 bases between. The CDR3 protein is CSVGTARRLGTEAFF. DNA of the CDR3: TGCAGCGTTGGAACGGCTCGCCGGCTGGGCACTGAAGCTTTCTTT.

The chain has TRBV11-2 and TRBJ2-3, with a possible D match to TRBD2 (5 bases). The germline V and J ends were trimmed by 3 bases and 0 bases, with 7 bases remaining between them. CDR1 and CDR2 from the germline V gene are SGHAT and FQNNGV. The CDR3 covers 14 residues. The CDR3 loop reads CASSLTTSTDTQYF. CDR3 sequence (DNA): TGTGCCAGCAGCTTGACTACTAGCACAGATACGCAGTATTTT.

Only a few counts were recorded for this clonotype. This chain uses TRBV2 with TRBJ2-7; D is perhaps TRBD2 (6 bases). Germline CDR1 reads SNHLY; CDR2 reads FYNNEI. Trimming cost V 6 bases and J 6 bases, with 21 bases left between them. CDR3 length equals 15 residues. The CDR3: CASRLSSGGNSEQYF. The CDR3 DNA reads as TGTGCCAGCAGACTATCCTCCGGAGGGAATTCCGAGCAGTACTTC.